These 7 T cell receptor beta chains were all obtained from the same sample, sequenced in a study of blood T cell repertoires in COVID-19. Libraries were prepared by immunoSEQ multiplex PCR; TCRdb keeps only in-frame clonotypes and omits some of them. Among roughly 180,000 clones listed, about 88% were seen once. Sequencing input: peripheral blood. These receptors were collected from a woman in her twenties or thirties with active or convalescent COVID-19.

The chain recombines TRBV2 with TRBJ2-7; 8 positions match TRBD1. This CDR3 contains 16 residues. V trimming: 6 bases; J trimming: 5 bases; junction bases outside the gene matches: 15. Germline V CDR1 and CDR2: SNHLY, FYNNEI. CDR3 sequence: CASRASPGRGLDEQYF. CDR3 DNA: TGTGCCAGCAGGGCCTCCCCGGGCAGGGGGCTGGACGAGCAGTACTTC. Combining the CDR3 with reference TRBV2 and TRBJ2-7 gives the whole variable domain EPEVTQTPSHQVTQMGQEVILRCVPISNHLYFYWYRQILGQKVEFLVSFYNNEISEKSEIFDDQFSVERPDGSNFTLKIRSTKLEDSAMYFCASRASPGRGLDEQYFGPGTRLTVT.

The chain links TRBV7-2 to TRBJ2-1; 8 bases are a match to TRBD2. Losses at the gene ends were 7 bases for V and 7 bases for J; bases not matched to a gene: 15. The CDR3 runs 16 residues. Germline V CDR1 and CDR2: SGHTA, FQGNSA. In nucleotides, the CDR3 is TGTGCCAGCACCGTAGGGGGAGCGGGAGTACGAAATGAGCAGTTCTTC. Translated: CASTVGGAGVRNEQFF.

V usage is TRBV24-1 and J usage is TRBJ2-3; the D gene is possibly TRBD1 (5 bases). The germline V gene has CDR1 KGHDR and CDR2 SFDVKD. V lost 6 bases and J lost 1, with 7 bases in between. This CDR3 has 13 residues. The CDR3 region has the DNA TGTGCCACCAGTAAGACAGGCACAGATACGCAGTATTTT. It yields the protein CATSKTGTDTQYF.

The chain combines TRBV11-2 with TRBJ1-1; 7 nucleotides line up with TRBD1. Germline trimming cut 5 bases from V and 1 base from J; bases unmatched to any gene: 7. The CDR3 has 15 residues. The germline V gene has CDR1 SGHAT and CDR2 FQNNGV. The CDR3 coding sequence is TGTGCCAGCAGCCCACTCTCAGGGGGGAACACTGAAGCTTTCTTT. Protein: CASSPLSGGNTEAFF.

V and J are TRBV4-2 and TRBJ1-1, with D perhaps matching TRBD1 (5 bases). V was cut by 1 base and J by 10 bases, with 16 bases left in between. Germline V gene sequence: CDR1 LGHNA, CDR2 YNFKEQ. The CDR3 length is 14 residues. The DNA of the CDR3 is TGTGCCAGCAGCCAAGTACAGTCACCTGGGGCAGCTTTCTTT. It translates to CASSQVQSPGAAFF.

The CDR3 DNA reads TGTGCCAGCAGCGGGTGGGACAGGGAAACTAGCACAGATACGCAGTATTTT. This codes for CASSGWDRETSTDTQYF. The chain is built from TRBV7-9 and TRBJ2-3, with 9 nucleotides matching TRBD1. The CDR3 spans 17 residues. V trimming: 5 bases; J trimming: 0 bases; junction bases outside the gene matches: 9. CDR1 and CDR2 (germline): SEHNR, FQNEAQ (reference sequence).

The rearrangement joins TRBV5-1 to TRBJ2-3, with 7 nucleotides matching TRBD2. This CDR3 region has 17 residues. Germline CDR1 SGHRS, CDR2 YFSETQ. V shed 4 bases, J shed 0 bases, and the junction held 11 bases outside the gene matches. CDR3 sequence reads: CASSRTGTTSSTDTQYF. CDR3 nucleotide sequence: TGCGCCAGCAGCAGGACCGGGACTACATCTAGCACAGATACGCAGTATTTT.